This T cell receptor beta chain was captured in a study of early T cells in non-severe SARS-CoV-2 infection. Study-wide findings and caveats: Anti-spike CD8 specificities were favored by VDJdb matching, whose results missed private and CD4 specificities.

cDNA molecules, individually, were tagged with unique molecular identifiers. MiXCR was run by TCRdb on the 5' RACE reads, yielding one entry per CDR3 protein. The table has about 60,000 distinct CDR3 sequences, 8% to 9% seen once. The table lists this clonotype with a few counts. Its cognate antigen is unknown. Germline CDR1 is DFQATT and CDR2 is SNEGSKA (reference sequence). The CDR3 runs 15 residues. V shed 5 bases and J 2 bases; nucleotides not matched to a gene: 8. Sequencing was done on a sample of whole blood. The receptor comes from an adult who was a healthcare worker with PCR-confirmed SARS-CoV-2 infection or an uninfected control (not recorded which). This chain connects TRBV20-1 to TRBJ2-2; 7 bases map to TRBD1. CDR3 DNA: TGCAGTGCTCCCACCGGGACAGCTAACACCGGGGAGCTGTTTTTT. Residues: CSAPTGTANTGELFF.